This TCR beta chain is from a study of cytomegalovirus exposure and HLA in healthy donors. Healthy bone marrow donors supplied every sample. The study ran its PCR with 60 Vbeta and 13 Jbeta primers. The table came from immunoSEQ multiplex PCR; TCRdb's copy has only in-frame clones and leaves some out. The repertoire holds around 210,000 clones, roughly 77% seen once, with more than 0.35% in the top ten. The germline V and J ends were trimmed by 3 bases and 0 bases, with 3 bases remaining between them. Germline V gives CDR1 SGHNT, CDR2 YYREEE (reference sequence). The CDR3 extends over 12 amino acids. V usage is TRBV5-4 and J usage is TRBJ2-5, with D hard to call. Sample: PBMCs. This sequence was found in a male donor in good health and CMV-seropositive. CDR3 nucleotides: TGTGCCAGCAGCTCGTACCAAGAGACCCAGTACTTC. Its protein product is CASSSYQETQYF.